The 11 T cell receptor beta chains listed next were all sequenced from one sample in a study of cytomegalovirus exposure and HLA in healthy donors. PCR primers comprised 60 Vbeta and 13 Jbeta primers. Profiling relied on immunoSEQ multiplex PCR, and the TCRdb table lists in-frame clones only, not all of them. The sample carries 84,000 or so clones, around 77% recorded once. Material: PBMCs. These receptors all stem from a man in his fifties in good health and CMV-seronegative.

The J gene is TRBJ2-1, the V gene TRBV6-5, with D possibly being TRBD2 (6 bases). The CDR3 length is 14 residues. The V end was cut by 7 bases, the J end by 6 bases, with 16 bases between. From germline, CDR1 is MNHEY and CDR2 SVGAGI. CDR3 in amino acids: CASKGTGVSNEQFF. CDR3 sequence (DNA): TGTGCCAGCAAGGGGACTGGGGTAAGCAATGAGCAGTTCTTC.

The chain employs TRBV4-2 and TRBJ2-3; possible D gene TRBD2, 5 bases. The CDR3 sequence is 15 residues long. The V and J ends lost 0 bases and 4 bases respectively, with 11 bases between them. Germline CDR1 is LGHNA and CDR2 is YNFKEQ. The CDR3 sequence: CASSQEDPAADTQYF. Here the CDR3 DNA reads TGTGCCAGCAGCCAAGAAGACCCAGCGGCAGATACGCAGTATTTT.

This chain's CDR3 is CASSTSGQNYGYTF. DNA of the CDR3: TGTGCCAGCAGTACCTCGGGACAGAACTATGGCTACACCTTC. The V call is TRBV27, the J call TRBJ1-2; TRBD1 matches at 7 bases. CDR1 is MNHEY, CDR2 SMNVEV, per germline (reference sequence). Germline trimming cut 5 bases from V and 2 bases from J; bases unmatched to any gene: 5. This CDR3 has 14 residues.

This clone occurred a few times. V usage is TRBV6-1 and J usage is TRBJ1-5, with D unresolved. Germline V gene data show CDR1 as MNHNS and CDR2 as SASEGT. The CDR3 loop spans 14 amino acids. Trimming cost V 5 bases and J 3 bases, with 11 bases left between them. The CDR3 coding sequence is TGTGCCAGCAGTAATCAGGTTTACAATCAGCCCCAGCATTTT. This gives the protein CASSNQVYNQPQHF.

The chain has TRBV28 and TRBJ1-2, with 7 nucleotides matching TRBD1. Germline CDR1 MDHEN, CDR2 SYDVKM. V trimming: 4 bases; J trimming: 2 bases; junction bases outside the gene matches: 13. The CDR3 contains 17 residues. The CDR3 loop is CASSSPTATGWNYGYTF. The CDR3, as DNA: TGTGCCAGCAGTTCCCCAACCGCGACAGGGTGGAACTATGGCTACACCTTC.

The count of this clone is one. This chain links TRBV9 with TRBJ2-7; TRBD2 is a possible D gene (6 bases). Trimming removed 3 bases at V and 2 bases at J, with 15 bases between. Germline V lookup: CDR1 SGDLS, CDR2 YYNGEE. The CDR3 spans 15 residues. The CDR3 spells CASSASPGDPYEQYF. DNA of the CDR3: TGTGCCAGCAGCGCCTCGCCGGGGGACCCCTACGAGCAGTACTTC.

This clone was detected only once. Additional DNA sequences in this sample encode the identical CDR3. The V gene is TRBV9, the J gene TRBJ2-1, with D maybe TRBD2 (7 bases). The germline gives CDR1 SGDLS, CDR2 YYNGEE. V lost 0 bases to trimming and J lost 3 bases, with 10 bases between them. This CDR3 is built from 15 residues. CDR3 nucleotide sequence: TGTGCCAGCAGCGTAGCGGGGGGCGACTACAATGAGCAGTTCTTC. It is translated as CASSVAGGDYNEQFF.

For this clone: One end of the junction varies from germline; a read error may be responsible. The chain recombines TRBV7-7 with TRBJ2-5; 10 bases map to TRBD2. The CDR3 extends over 15 amino acids. The germline V gene encodes CDR1 SSHAT and CDR2 FNYEAQ (reference sequence). The CDR3 here is CASSSSGGARETQYF. The DNA of the CDR3 is TGTGCTAGCAGCTCGAGCGGGGGGGCCCGGGAGACCCAGTACTTC.

This chain uses TRBV5-5 with TRBJ2-3; D possibly corresponds to TRBD2 (6 bases). V lost 5 bases and J lost 0, with 19 bases in between. Germline V gene data show CDR1 as SGHKS and CDR2 as YYEKEE (reference sequence). The CDR3 has 17 amino acids. DNA for the CDR3: TGTGCCAGCAGATCCCTTTTTCGGGGACTTAGCACAGATACGCAGTATTTT. Translated, it gives CASRSLFRGLSTDTQYF.

The chain has TRBV18 and TRBJ2-7; 7 nucleotides match TRBD2. Germline values: CDR1 KGHSH, CDR2 LQKENI. The CDR3 length is 16 residues. V trimming: 2 bases; J trimming: 4 bases; junction bases outside the gene matches: 11. CDR3: CASSPRSSGGGYEQYF. The CDR3 DNA is TGTGCCAGCTCACCAAGGTCATCGGGGGGTGGTTACGAGCAGTACTTC.

The J gene is TRBJ1-3, the V gene TRBV30; 7 nucleotides align to TRBD1. The CDR3 totals 18 residues. CDR1 GTSNPN and CDR2 SVGIG come from the germline V gene (reference sequence). Trimming cost V 2 bases and J 0 bases; bases outside gene matches: 13. The CDR3 loop is CAWSTAGTAYLSGNTIYF. The CDR3, as DNA: TGTGCCTGGAGTACCGCCGGGACAGCCTATCTCTCTGGAAACACCATATATTTT.